The clone carrying this T cell receptor beta chain was detected ten times or more. The target antigen is unknown. These data belong to a study of response to subunit inactivated influenza vaccine. The study, taken as a whole, reports: Every seasonal influenza vaccination brings in few new T cells, the authors suggested.

This CDR3 comprises 13 residues. Trimming pared 4 bases from V and 4 bases from J, leaving 10 bases between. CDR1 and CDR2 (germline): SGHKS, YYEKEE (reference sequence). TCRdb reanalysed the RT-PCR reads using MiXCR and keeps one entry per CDR3 protein. In the table there are 650,000 to 800,000 distinct CDR3 sequences, around 18% of which are singletons. Material: PBMCs from blood, obtained roughly 5 days after vaccination. The chain carries TRBV5-5 and TRBJ2-3, with D unresolved. The TCR originated in a man aged 45 to 65 who received an inactivated influenza vaccine. In DNA form, the CDR3 reads TGTGCCAGCAGCCCCGGGTTTGCAGATACGCAGTATTTT. It specifies CASSPGFADTQYF.